These 22 T cell receptor beta chains came from one sample sequenced in a study of CD8 T cells in ankylosing spondylitis (dated by TCRdb to the late 2010s). To prepare the library, 5' RACE was applied. TCRdb records Illumina HiSeq 2500 as the sequencer. TCRdb applied fastp at Q25 and MiXCR to the public reads, then kept only in-frame beta chains. Rows matching on CDR3 protein sequence are summarized as one entry with the most common DNA and genes. In all, the sample holds more than 200,000 distinct CDR3 sequences, and 20% to 30% of those were seen once. Of the sample, approximately 0.61% falls within the top ten clones. The specimen was blood, either unsorted or a sorted T cell fraction (not recorded which). The receptors stem from a male donor with ankylosing spondylitis or in good health (not recorded which).

The chain couples TRBV28 to TRBJ2-1; no firm D call. The CDR3 spans 14 residues. V was shortened by 8 bases and J by 1 base, with 12 bases between the two germline ends. In germline, CDR1 is MDHEN, CDR2 SYDVKM. CDR3 protein: CASLHGKSYNEQFF. As DNA, the CDR3 is TGTGCCAGCCTACACGGTAAATCCTACAATGAGCAGTTCTTC.

As concerns this clonotype: Since a much larger clone is just one base distant, this may be a read error. This chain links TRBV13 with TRBJ2-7; D uncertain. Trimming stripped 2 bases from V and 1 base from J, with 9 bases between. Germline V gene data show CDR1 as PRHDT and CDR2 as FYEKMQ (reference sequence). This CDR3 spans 14 amino acids. CDR3 residues: CASSLSADSYEQYF. The CDR3, as DNA: TGTGCCAGCAGCTTATCGGCGGATTCCTACGAGCAGTACTTC.

This sequence joins TRBV2 and TRBJ2-1; TRBD2 agrees at 12 bases. Looked up from germline, CDR1 is SNHLY and CDR2 is FYNNEI. The CDR3 totals 17 residues. V was clipped by 6 bases and J by 7 bases; unmatched bases: 13. The CDR3 here is CASRPSSGGAISNEQFF. The CDR3 DNA follows: TGTGCCAGCAGACCCTCTAGCGGGGGGGCCATATCAAATGAGCAGTTCTTC.

This clonotype was recorded many times. This sequence joins TRBV29-1 and TRBJ2-7; the D gene is possibly TRBD2 (6 bases). Germline lookup yields CDR1 SQVTM and CDR2 ANQGSEA. This CDR3 contains 11 residues. Trimming removed 7 bases at V and 3 bases at J, with 10 bases between. In DNA form, the CDR3 reads TGCAGCGCCTCGCGGGGCTACGAGCAGTACTTC. Its translation: CSASRGYEQYF.

This clonotype has a count of ten or more. CDR3 bases: TGTGCCAGCAGAAGGATCGGGAACACTGAAGCTTTCTTT. Encoded protein: CASRRIGNTEAFF. V is TRBV14 and J is TRBJ1-1; no clear D. Trimming took off 6 bases at V and 1 base at J, with 9 bases between the two ends. CDR3 size: 13 residues. Germline values: CDR1 SGHDN, CDR2 FVKESK.

This clonotype was recorded at least ten times. J is TRBJ1-1 and V is TRBV10-3; the D is unclear. The ends were cut back, 8 bases at V and 2 bases at J, with 18 bases in the middle. This CDR3 contains 15 residues. Germline V lookup: CDR1 ENHRY, CDR2 SYGVKD. This CDR3 is CAISPSQTGNTEAFF. Written as DNA, the CDR3 is TGTGCCATCTCTCCCTCCCAGACGGGAAACACTGAAGCTTTCTTT.

In this sample, this clonotype turned up many times. J is TRBJ2-3 and V is TRBV12-3 or TRBV12-4; D is unclear. Trimming cost V 3 bases and J 6 bases, with 19 bases left between them. CDR3 length: 16 amino acids. CDR3 sequence (DNA): TGTGCCAGCAGTTTGCGCTTAAGAACCGCCGGGGATACGCAGTATTTT. It specifies CASSLRLRTAGDTQYF.

This clonotype was recorded many times. The chain joins TRBV20-1 to TRBJ2-7; D assignment may be TRBD1 or TRBD2 (5 bases each). The CDR3 loop spans 16 amino acids. Trimming left V 2 bases short and J 3 bases short, with 20 bases between. Germline values: CDR1 DFQATT, CDR2 SNEGSKA (reference sequence). The CDR3 region is CSARYYKKVGDYEQYF. Written as DNA, the CDR3 is TGCAGTGCTAGATACTATAAGAAGGTGGGGGACTACGAGCAGTACTTC.

The CDR3 DNA reads as TGTGCCATCAGTCCAAGGGGGGGGCGGGACGAGCAGTACTTC. Protein: CAISPRGGRDEQYF. V gene TRBV10-3 combines with J gene TRBJ2-7; perhaps TRBD2 as D (7 bases). The CDR3 spans 14 residues. The germline V gene has CDR1 ENHRY and CDR2 SYGVKD. The V end lost 5 bases, the J end lost 5 bases, and 16 bases lay between the germline ends.

This clonotype has only a few counts. The CDR3 spells CASSLVGAVAGELFF. In DNA, the CDR3 is TGTGCCAGCAGCTTAGTGGGGGCCGTGGCCGGGGAGCTGTTTTTT. The chain recombines TRBV7-2 with TRBJ2-2; D is perhaps TRBD1 (6 bases). V lost 1 base, J lost 6 bases, and 12 bases lay in between. Germline V gene data show CDR1 as SGHTA and CDR2 as FQGNSA. The CDR3 length is 15 residues.

This rearrangement joins TRBV10-3 to TRBJ2-2; possible D gene TRBD1, 7 bases. V dropped 5 bases and J dropped 4 bases, with 14 bases sitting between them. CDR3 length: 15 amino acids. Germline CDR1 and CDR2: ENHRY and SYGVKD. CDR3 sequence reads: CAISQRGDSTGELFF. The CDR3 nucleotides read TGTGCCATCAGTCAACGCGGGGACAGCACCGGGGAGCTGTTTTTT.

This clonotype was picked up many times. The chain's CDR3 is CASSSIGDLPFF. DNA of the CDR3: TGTGCCAGCTCATCAATCGGCGACCTCCCCTTCTTC. The V and J genes are TRBV18 and TRBJ2-1; unclear D gene. There are 12 residues in the CDR3. Germline CDR1 reads KGHSH; CDR2 reads LQKENI. Trimming cost V 5 bases and J 16 bases, with 18 bases left between them.

Only a few counts were recorded for this clonotype. The chain recombines TRBV20-1 with TRBJ2-1; 8 bases align to TRBD1. V lost 1 base to trimming and J lost 7 bases; unmatched junction nucleotides: 3. This CDR3 comprises 13 residues. The germline V gene has CDR1 DFQATT and CDR2 SNEGSKA (reference sequence). The CDR3 region has the DNA TGCAGTGCTAGAGGGGACAGGCGAAATGAGCAGTTCTTC. Amino acids: CSARGDRRNEQFF.

This clonotype showed up many times. This sequence joins TRBV11-1 and TRBJ2-5; TRBD2 matches 9 bases. CDR1 is SGHAT and CDR2 is FQDESV in the germline V gene (reference sequence). V dropped 2 bases and J dropped 1; count of bases not matched to a gene: 20. The CDR3 loop spans 21 amino acids. The CDR3 loop is CASSLLGRSGGSRTVQETQYF. The CDR3 DNA follows: TGTGCCAGCAGCTTACTAGGGAGGAGCGGGGGGAGCCGAACCGTCCAAGAGACCCAGTACTTC.

The chain recombines TRBV20-1 with TRBJ2-7; D is uncertain. Germline-derived CDR1 and CDR2 are DFQATT and SNEGSKA (reference sequence). The CDR3 consists of 13 residues. Trimming removed 2 bases from V and 1 base from J, with 9 bases in between. The chain's CDR3 is CSARSRSSYEQYF. CDR3 bases: TGCAGTGCTAGATCCAGGTCGTCCTACGAGCAGTACTTC.

The V and J genes are TRBV12-3 or TRBV12-4 and TRBJ2-3, with 8 bases lining up with TRBD1. The CDR3 loop spans 14 amino acids. V gave up 6 bases and J gave up 4 bases; unmatched junction bases: 6. CDR3 sequence reads: CASSQTGDPDTQYF. The CDR3 nucleotides read TGTGCCAGCAGCCAGACAGGGGATCCAGATACGCAGTATTTT.

This clonotype was found many times. The chain has TRBV9 and TRBJ2-3, with no clear D. Germline lookup yields CDR1 SGDLS and CDR2 YYNGEE. The CDR3 covers 16 residues. V gave up 3 bases and J gave up 4 bases, with 18 bases separating them. The CDR3 sequence is CASSADHRSSADTQYF. CDR3 coding DNA: TGTGCCAGCAGCGCCGACCATAGAAGTTCGGCAGATACGCAGTATTTT.

The chain carries TRBV5-5 and TRBJ2-1, with no clear D. The CDR3 extends over 13 amino acids. Germline CDR1 SGHKS, CDR2 YYEKEE (reference sequence). Trimming removed 3 bases from V and 6 bases from J, with 10 bases in between. In nucleotides, the CDR3 is TGTGCCAGCAGCTCTCACCCCCCCAATGAGCAGTTCTTC. This codes for CASSSHPPNEQFF.

This clonotype was seen a handful of times. The chain joins TRBV29-1 to TRBJ2-1; 12 bases are shared with TRBD1. Germline CDR1 and CDR2: SQVTM and ANQGSEA. The CDR3 consists of 14 residues. Trimming cost V 4 bases and J 7 bases; bases outside gene matches: 5. The CDR3 reads CSVVGDRGRNEQFF. CDR3 bases: TGCAGCGTTGTCGGGGACAGGGGGCGGAATGAGCAGTTCTTC.

Ten or more counts support this clonotype. CDR3 region: CASSPGQGLGTQYF. The CDR3 DNA sequence: TGTGCCAGCAGTCCCGGACAGGGGTTGGGTACGCAGTATTTT. The chain employs TRBV12-3 or TRBV12-4 and TRBJ2-3; 9 nucleotides line up with TRBD1. The CDR3 has 14 residues. Germline trimming cut 5 bases from V and 8 bases from J; bases unmatched to any gene: 8.

This clonotype came up many times. V usage is TRBV5-1 and J usage is TRBJ2-2; tentatively, D is TRBD2 (5 bases). The CDR3 covers 15 residues. Deletions cut 3 bases from V and 0 bases from J, with 9 bases between. CDR1 and CDR2 (germline): SGHRS, YFSETQ. The CDR3 nucleotides are TGCGCCAGCAGCTGGGGTAGCGCGAACACCGGGGAGCTGTTTTTT. Its protein product is CASSWGSANTGELFF.

V gene TRBV5-6 combines with J gene TRBJ2-4, with D possibly being TRBD2 (6 bases). V was clipped by 5 bases and J by 1 base, with 16 bases between them. This CDR3 has 16 amino acids. Germline V gene sequence: CDR1 SGHDT, CDR2 YYEEEE. This CDR3 is CASSSGPGDAKNIQYF. For the CDR3, the DNA is TGTGCCAGCAGTTCCGGGCCGGGGGACGCCAAAAACATTCAGTACTTC.